The 18 T cell receptor beta chains in this list originate from one sample, sequenced in a study of response to subunit inactivated influenza vaccine. Each CDR3 protein gets one entry after TCRdb re-called the RT-PCR reads with MiXCR. This sample has roughly 540,000 distinct CDR3 sequences, with under 25% found just once. In addition, the sample was reused for a study of T cells expressing NK-cell markers. From that second work: For TCR beta, cDNA was produced by 5'RACE template switching with UMIs.

The sample was CD4+ T cells sorted from PBMCs, taken less than 13 days after vaccination. All receptors derive from a middle-aged man who received an inactivated influenza vaccine.

This clonotype showed up just a few times. The rearrangement links TRBV2 to TRBJ2-2; D is undetermined. V was pared by 6 bases and J by 2 bases, with 7 bases between. This CDR3 comprises 13 residues. The germline gives CDR1 SNHLY, CDR2 FYNNEI. CDR3: CASRADNTGELFF. In DNA, the CDR3 is TGTGCCAGCAGGGCAGATAACACCGGGGAGCTGTTTTTT.

The rearrangement uses TRBV12-3 or TRBV12-4 and TRBJ2-1; D remains ambiguous. V lost 7 bases and J 14 bases, leaving 18 bases between the germline ends. The CDR3 consists of 12 residues. The CDR3 protein is CASTQEDAREFF. The CDR3 DNA reads as TGTGCCAGCACCCAAGAGGACGCTCGGGAGTTCTTC.

This rearrangement joins TRBV5-1 to TRBJ1-3; the D gene is possibly TRBD1 (5 bases). This CDR3 has 17 amino acids. Germline V gene data show CDR1 as SGHRS and CDR2 as YFSETQ. Trimming removed 4 bases at V and 0 bases at J, with 17 bases between. Written as DNA, the CDR3 is TGCGCCAGCAGCCATGATGGGGCCGGGAGCTCTGGAAACACCATATATTTT. This encodes CASSHDGAGSSGNTIYF. Full variable domain (outside the CDR3, taken from reference TRBV5-1 and TRBJ1-3): KAGVTQTPRYLIKTRGQQVTLSCSPISGHRSVSWYQQTPGQGLQFLFEYFSETQRNKGNFPGRFSGRQFSNSRSEMNVSTLELGDSALYLCASSHDGAGSSGNTIYFGEGSWLTVV.

V and J are TRBV7-9 and TRBJ2-3; D is uncertain. The CDR3 contains 13 residues. The V gene's germline CDR1 is SEHNR and CDR2 FQNEAQ (reference sequence). The ends were cut back, 0 bases at V and 9 bases at J, with 10 bases in the middle. The CDR3 nucleotides are TGTGCCAGCAGCTTAGCGCACGAGATGACGCAGTATTTT. Translating it yields CASSLAHEMTQYF.

The chain carries TRBV24-1 and TRBJ2-2, with 12 nucleotides matching TRBD1. Trimming took 4 bases from V and 3 from J; bases not matched to a gene: 14. The V gene's germline CDR1 is KGHDR and CDR2 SFDVKD. The CDR3 sequence is 20 residues long. CDR3 nucleotides: TGTGCCACCAGTGACCCCACCTGGGACAGGGGGCAACAGTACACCGGGGAGCTGTTTTTT. Its translation is CATSDPTWDRGQQYTGELFF.

The gene calls are TRBV7-9 and TRBJ1-2, with TRBD1 matching over 10 bases. V trimming: 3 bases; J trimming: 1 base; junction bases outside the gene matches: 2. The CDR3 is 15 residues long. From germline, CDR1 is SEHNR and CDR2 FQNEAQ (reference sequence). CDR3 protein: CASSFRDRGNYGYTF. CDR3 DNA sequence: TGTGCCAGCAGCTTTCGGGACAGGGGTAACTATGGCTACACCTTC.

The J gene is TRBJ1-4, the V gene TRBV4-2; D is unresolved. This CDR3 contains 13 residues. Germline V gives CDR1 LGHNA, CDR2 YNFKEQ. The germline V and J ends were trimmed by 0 bases and 7 bases, with 6 bases remaining between them. In nucleotides, the CDR3 is TGTGCCAGCAGCCAAGAGGGATTTGAAAAACTGTTTTTT. This sequence encodes CASSQEGFEKLFF.

This clonotype was detected only a few times. V usage is TRBV5-5 and J usage is TRBJ2-2; the match to TRBD2 covers 8 bases. From germline, CDR1 is SGHKS and CDR2 YYEKEE (reference sequence). With 5 bases clipped from V and 7 bases from J, the junction kept 10 bases outside the gene matches. This CDR3 comprises 15 residues. The CDR3 region is CASSSIAGKGGELFF. DNA of the CDR3: TGTGCCAGCAGTTCTATAGCGGGGAAGGGCGGGGAGCTGTTTTTT.

The J gene is TRBJ1-1, the V gene TRBV21-1; the table names TRBD1, a call not compared with the DNA. TRBV21-1 is an annotated pseudogene. This CDR3 is built from 13 residues. In DNA form, the CDR3 reads TGTGCCTCCCAACCGGGGTCGGACACTGAAGCTTTCTTT. Translated, it gives CASQPGSDTEAFF.

This clonotype showed up just a few times. The chain is built from TRBV7-9 and TRBJ2-1; D might be TRBD1 (5 bases). The germline gives CDR1 SEHNR, CDR2 FQNEAQ (reference sequence). The CDR3 has 12 amino acids. The V and J ends lost 7 bases and 9 bases respectively, with 13 bases between them. The CDR3 is CASTSGAGEQFF. Written as DNA, the CDR3 is TGTGCCAGCACCTCTGGGGCTGGTGAGCAGTTCTTC.

This clonotype was found a few times. The J gene is TRBJ1-2, the V gene TRBV20-1, with unresolved D. The germline V gene encodes CDR1 DFQATT and CDR2 SNEGSKA (reference sequence). CDR3 length: 13 residues. Trimming stripped 1 base from V and 2 bases from J, with 8 bases between. Written as DNA, the CDR3 is TGCAGTGCTAGAGCCGGGAACAACTATGGCTACACCTTC. Residues: CSARAGNNYGYTF.

The CDR3 DNA reads as TGCAGTGCTAAGGACATCCGGCTGATGAACACTGAAGCTTTCTTT. This gives the protein CSAKDIRLMNTEAFF. This chain joins TRBV20-1 and TRBJ1-1; tentative D call: TRBD1 (5 bases). Per the germline V gene, CDR1 is DFQATT and CDR2 is SNEGSKA (reference sequence). The V and J ends lost 4 bases and 0 bases respectively, with 15 bases between them. The CDR3 spans 15 residues.

V and J are TRBV6-2 or TRBV6-3 and TRBJ1-1; D call uncertain. V was cut by 3 bases and J by 1 base, with 9 bases left in between. CDR3 length: 14 residues. CDR1 MNHEY and CDR2 SVGEGT come from the germline V gene. The CDR3 reads CASSYVTENTEAFF. The CDR3 nucleotides read TGTGCCAGCAGTTATGTGACGGAGAACACTGAAGCTTTCTTT.

This chain joins TRBV28 and TRBJ2-2; TRBD2 matches 7 bases. V lost 3 bases, J lost 4 bases, and 17 bases stayed unmatched. The CDR3 has 19 amino acids. Germline V gives CDR1 MDHEN, CDR2 SYDVKM. The CDR3 DNA reads as TGTGCCAGCAGTTTGGCAGCAGGGTCTGGACTAGATTTCACCGGGGAGCTGTTTTTT. Its translation is CASSLAAGSGLDFTGELFF.

The table lists this clonotype with a few counts. J is TRBJ1-1 and V is TRBV15; D gene ambiguous. The V end was cut by 7 bases, the J end by 2 bases, with 11 bases between. Looked up from germline, CDR1 is LNHNV and CDR2 is YYDKDF (reference sequence). CDR3 size: 13 residues. CDR3 nucleotide sequence: TGTGCCACCACACCGATCGGCAACACTGAAGCTTTCTTT. Translation gives CATTPIGNTEAFF. Complete variable domain (other parts from reference TRBV15 and TRBJ1-1): DAMVIQNPRYQVTQFGKPVTLSCSQTLNHNVMYWYQQKSSQAPKLLFHYYDKDFNNEADTPDNFQSRRPNTSFCFLDIRSPGLGDTAMYLCATTPIGNTEAFFGQGTRLTVV.

V usage is TRBV29-1 and J usage is TRBJ2-5; TRBD1 matches 7 bases. CDR1 is SQVTM, CDR2 ANQGSEA, per germline. The CDR3 length is 13 residues. J gave up 5 bases and V 5 bases, and 8 bases lay outside the gene matches. The DNA for the CDR3 is TGCAGCGTTAACACAGGGGAAGGGGAGACCCAGTACTTC. Residues: CSVNTGEGETQYF.

V and J are TRBV21-1 and TRBJ1-1; TRBD1, the D gene given by the table, was not confirmed from the DNA. TRBV21-1 is a known pseudogene. The CDR3 sequence is 19 residues long. This CDR3 is CASSKAVGQGEVVNTEAFF. The CDR3 region has the DNA TGTGCCAGCAGCAAAGCGGTGGGACAGGGGGAAGTGGTGAACACTGAAGCTTTCTTT.

The chain employs TRBV24-1 and TRBJ2-7, with TRBD1 identical over 8 bases. Trimming at V came to 6 bases and at J to 3 bases, leaving 6 bases not matched to a gene. CDR3 length: 14 amino acids. Germline CDR1 and CDR2: KGHDR and SFDVKD. The CDR3 DNA follows: TGTGCCACCAGTCTTGGACAGGGAGGCTACGAGCAGTACTTC. The encoded protein is CATSLGQGGYEQYF.